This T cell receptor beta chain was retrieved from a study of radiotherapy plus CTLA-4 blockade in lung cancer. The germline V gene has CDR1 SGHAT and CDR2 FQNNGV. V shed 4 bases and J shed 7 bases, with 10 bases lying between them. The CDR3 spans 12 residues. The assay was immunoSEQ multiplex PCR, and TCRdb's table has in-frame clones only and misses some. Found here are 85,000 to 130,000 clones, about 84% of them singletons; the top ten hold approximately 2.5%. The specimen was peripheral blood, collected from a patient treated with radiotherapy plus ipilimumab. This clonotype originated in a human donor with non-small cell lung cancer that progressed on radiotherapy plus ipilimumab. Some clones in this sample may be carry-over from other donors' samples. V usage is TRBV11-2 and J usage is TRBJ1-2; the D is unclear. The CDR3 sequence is CASSSQVRGYTF. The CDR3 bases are TGTGCCAGCAGCTCACAAGTGCGTGGCTACACCTTC.